What follows describes a single T cell receptor (beta chain). Unique molecular identifiers were incorporated into the prepared TCRbeta library. MiXCR, run by TCRdb on the PCR reads, gives a single entry per CDR3 protein. The sample lists nearly 400,000 distinct CDR3 sequences, approximately 20% occurring once. The sample belongs to a study of T-cell reconstitution after alpha-beta-depleted transplantation in children. This CDR3 comprises 13 residues. Trimming cost V 3 bases and J 5 bases, with 9 bases left between them. Germline V gives CDR1 SGHDT, CDR2 YYEEEE. The chain is built from TRBV5-6 and TRBJ2-1; D uncertain. Sequenced material: PBMCs from the stem cell graft donor, taken from the stem cell graft. This TCR was recovered from a human donor who donated a stem cell graft to a child with acute myeloid leukemia. CDR3 amino acids: CASSSRRNNEQFF. The CDR3 DNA reads TGTGCCAGCAGCTCCAGACGGAACAATGAGCAGTTCTTC.